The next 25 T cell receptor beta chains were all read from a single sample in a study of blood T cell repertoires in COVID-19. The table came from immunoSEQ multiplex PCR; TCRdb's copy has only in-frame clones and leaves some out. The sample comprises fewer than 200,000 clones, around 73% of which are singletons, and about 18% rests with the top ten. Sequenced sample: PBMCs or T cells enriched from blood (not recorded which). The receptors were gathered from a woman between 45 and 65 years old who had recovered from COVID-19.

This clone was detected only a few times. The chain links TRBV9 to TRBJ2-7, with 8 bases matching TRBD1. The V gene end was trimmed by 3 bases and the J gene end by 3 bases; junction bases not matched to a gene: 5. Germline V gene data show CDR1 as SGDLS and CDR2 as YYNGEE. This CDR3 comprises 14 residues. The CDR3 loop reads CASSADGQGYEQYF. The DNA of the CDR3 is TGTGCCAGCAGCGCCGACGGACAGGGCTACGAGCAGTACTTC.

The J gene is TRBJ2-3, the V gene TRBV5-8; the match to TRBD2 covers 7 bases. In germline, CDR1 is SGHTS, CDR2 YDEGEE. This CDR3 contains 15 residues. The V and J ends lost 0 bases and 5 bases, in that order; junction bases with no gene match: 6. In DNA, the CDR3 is TGTGCCAGCAGCTTGGCCCGGGAGGAACAAGATACGCAGTATTTT. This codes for CASSLAREEQDTQYF.

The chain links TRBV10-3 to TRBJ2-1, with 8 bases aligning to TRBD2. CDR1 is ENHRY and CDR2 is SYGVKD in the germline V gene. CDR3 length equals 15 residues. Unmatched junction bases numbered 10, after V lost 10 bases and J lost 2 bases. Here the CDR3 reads CATAEREPAYNEQFF. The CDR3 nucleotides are TGTGCCACCGCTGAGCGGGAGCCAGCCTACAATGAGCAGTTCTTC.

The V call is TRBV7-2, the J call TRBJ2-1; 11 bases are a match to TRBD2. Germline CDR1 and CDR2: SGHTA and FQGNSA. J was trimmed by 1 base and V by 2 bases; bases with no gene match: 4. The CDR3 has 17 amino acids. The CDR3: CASSLSTSGGSYNEQFF. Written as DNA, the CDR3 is TGTGCCAGCAGCTTATCCACTAGCGGGGGTTCCTACAATGAGCAGTTCTTC.

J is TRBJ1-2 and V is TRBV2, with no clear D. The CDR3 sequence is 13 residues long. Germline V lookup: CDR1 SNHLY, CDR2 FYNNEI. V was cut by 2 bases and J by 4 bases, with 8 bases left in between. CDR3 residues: CASSETQAYGYTF. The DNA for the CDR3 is TGTGCCAGCAGTGAAACCCAGGCCTATGGCTACACCTTC.

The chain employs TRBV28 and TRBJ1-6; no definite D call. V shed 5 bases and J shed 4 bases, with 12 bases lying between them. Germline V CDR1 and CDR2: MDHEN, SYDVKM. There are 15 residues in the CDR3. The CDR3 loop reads CASSAIEAYNSPLHF. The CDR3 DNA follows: TGTGCCAGCAGTGCTATTGAGGCTTATAATTCACCCCTCCACTTT.

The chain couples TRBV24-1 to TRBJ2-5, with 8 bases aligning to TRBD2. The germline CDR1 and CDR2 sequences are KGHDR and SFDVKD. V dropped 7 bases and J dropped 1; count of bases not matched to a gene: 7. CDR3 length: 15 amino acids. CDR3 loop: CATSPKTSAQETQYF. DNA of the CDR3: TGTGCCACCAGCCCCAAGACTAGCGCCCAAGAGACCCAGTACTTC.

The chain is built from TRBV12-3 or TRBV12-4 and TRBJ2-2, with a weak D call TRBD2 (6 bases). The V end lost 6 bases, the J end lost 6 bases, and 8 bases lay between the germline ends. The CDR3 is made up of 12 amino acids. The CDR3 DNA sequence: TGTGCCAGCAGAGGAGGGGCCGGGGAGCTGTTTTTT. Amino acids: CASRGGAGELFF.

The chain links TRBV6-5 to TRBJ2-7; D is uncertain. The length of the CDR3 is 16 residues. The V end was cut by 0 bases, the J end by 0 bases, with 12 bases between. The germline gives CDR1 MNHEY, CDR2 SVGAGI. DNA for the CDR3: TGTGCCAGCAGTTACTCCCAACGCATGAGCTCCTACGAGCAGTACTTC. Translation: CASSYSQRMSSYEQYF.

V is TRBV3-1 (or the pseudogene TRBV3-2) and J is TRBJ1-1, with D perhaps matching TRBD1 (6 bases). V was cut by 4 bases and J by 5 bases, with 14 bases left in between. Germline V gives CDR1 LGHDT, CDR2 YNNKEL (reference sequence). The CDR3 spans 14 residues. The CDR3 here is CASSLQGPGTEAFF. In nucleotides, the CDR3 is TGTGCCAGCAGCCTACAGGGTCCAGGGACTGAAGCTTTCTTT.

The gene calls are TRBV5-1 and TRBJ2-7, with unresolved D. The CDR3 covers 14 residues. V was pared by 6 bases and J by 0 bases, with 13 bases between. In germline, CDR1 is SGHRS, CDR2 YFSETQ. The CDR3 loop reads CASKVTDASYEQYF. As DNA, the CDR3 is TGCGCCAGCAAGGTTACAGACGCCTCCTACGAGCAGTACTTC.

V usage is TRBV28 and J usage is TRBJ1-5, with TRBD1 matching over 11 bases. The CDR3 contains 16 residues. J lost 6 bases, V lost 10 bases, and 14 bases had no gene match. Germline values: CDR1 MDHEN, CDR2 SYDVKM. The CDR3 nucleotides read TGTGCCACCACGCCGACGGGACAGGGGGGGAGTCAGCCCCAGCATTTT. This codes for CATTPTGQGGSQPQHF.

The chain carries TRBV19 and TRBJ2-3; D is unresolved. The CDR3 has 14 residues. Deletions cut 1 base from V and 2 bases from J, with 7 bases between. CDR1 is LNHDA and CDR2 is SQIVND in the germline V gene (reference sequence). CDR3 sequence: CASSIARNTDTQYF. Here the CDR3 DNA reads TGTGCCAGTAGTATAGCTAGAAACACAGATACGCAGTATTTT.

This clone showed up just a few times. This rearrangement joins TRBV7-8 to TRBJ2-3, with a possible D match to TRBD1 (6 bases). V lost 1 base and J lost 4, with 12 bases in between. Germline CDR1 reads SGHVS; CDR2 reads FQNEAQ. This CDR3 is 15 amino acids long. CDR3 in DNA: TGTGCCAGCAGCTTAGGGATCCAGGGGTCAGATACGCAGTATTTT. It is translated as CASSLGIQGSDTQYF. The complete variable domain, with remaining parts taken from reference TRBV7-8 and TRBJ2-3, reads GAGVSQSPRYKVAKRGQDVALRCDPISGHVSLFWYQQALGQGPEFLTYFQNEAQLDKSGLPSDRFFAERPEGSVSTLKIQRTQQEDSAVYLCASSLGIQGSDTQYFGPGTRLTVL.

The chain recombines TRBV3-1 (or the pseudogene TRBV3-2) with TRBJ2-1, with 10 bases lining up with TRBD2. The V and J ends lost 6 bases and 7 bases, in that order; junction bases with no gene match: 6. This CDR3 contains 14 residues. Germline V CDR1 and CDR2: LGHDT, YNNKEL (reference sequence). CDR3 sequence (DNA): TGTGCCAGCAGTCTAGCGGGAGTCAGGAATGAGCAGTTCTTC. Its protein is CASSLAGVRNEQFF.

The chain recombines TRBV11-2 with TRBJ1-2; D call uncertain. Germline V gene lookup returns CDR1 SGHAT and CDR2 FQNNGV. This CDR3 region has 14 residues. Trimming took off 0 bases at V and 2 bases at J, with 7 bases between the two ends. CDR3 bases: TGTGCCAGCAGCTTAGAAACGGGAAACTATGGCTACACCTTC. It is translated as CASSLETGNYGYTF. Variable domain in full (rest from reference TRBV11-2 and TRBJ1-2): EAGVAQSPRYKIIEKRQSVAFWCNPISGHATLYWYQQILGQGPKLLIQFQNNGVVDDSQLPKDRFSAERLKGVDSTLKIQPAKLEDSAVYLCASSLETGNYGYTFGSGTRLTVV.

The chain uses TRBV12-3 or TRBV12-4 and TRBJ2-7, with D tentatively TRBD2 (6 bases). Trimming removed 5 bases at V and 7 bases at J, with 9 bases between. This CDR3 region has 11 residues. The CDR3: CASSIGGEQYF. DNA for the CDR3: TGTGCCAGCAGTATTGGGGGGGAGCAGTACTTC.

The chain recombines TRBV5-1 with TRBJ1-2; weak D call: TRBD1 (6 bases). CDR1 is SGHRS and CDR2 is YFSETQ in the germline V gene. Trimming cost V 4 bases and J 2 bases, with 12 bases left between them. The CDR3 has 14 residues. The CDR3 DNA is TGCGCCAGCAGCCCCAGGCAGGGGAACTATGGCTACACCTTC. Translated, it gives CASSPRQGNYGYTF.

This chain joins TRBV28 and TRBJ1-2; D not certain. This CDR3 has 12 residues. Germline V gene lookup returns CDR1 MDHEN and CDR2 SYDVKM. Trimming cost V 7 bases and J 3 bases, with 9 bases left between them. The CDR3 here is CASIDTDYGYTF. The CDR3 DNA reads TGTGCCAGCATTGACACCGACTATGGCTACACCTTC.

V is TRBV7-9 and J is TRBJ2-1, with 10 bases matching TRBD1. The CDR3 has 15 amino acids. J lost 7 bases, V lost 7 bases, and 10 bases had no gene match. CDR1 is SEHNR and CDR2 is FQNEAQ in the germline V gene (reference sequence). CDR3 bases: TGTGCCAGCATACTGGGACAGGGGATGATTAATGAGCAGTTCTTC. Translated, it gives CASILGQGMINEQFF.

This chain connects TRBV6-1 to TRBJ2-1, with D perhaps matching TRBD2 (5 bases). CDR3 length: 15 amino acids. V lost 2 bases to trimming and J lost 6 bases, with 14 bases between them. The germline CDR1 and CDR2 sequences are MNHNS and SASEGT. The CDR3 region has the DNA TGTGCCAGCAGTGAAAGGGAGAGCGGAGGCAATGAGCAGTTCTTC. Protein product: CASSERESGGNEQFF.

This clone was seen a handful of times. CDR3 sequence: CASSSDRGRSQPQHF. Written as DNA, the CDR3 is TGTGCCAGTAGCAGCGACAGGGGGCGAAGTCAGCCCCAGCATTTT. The chain recombines TRBV19 with TRBJ1-5; 10 nucleotides align to TRBD1. The CDR3 runs to 15 residues. Losses at the gene ends were 6 bases for V and 6 bases for J; bases not matched to a gene: 8. CDR1 is LNHDA, CDR2 SQIVND, per germline (reference sequence).

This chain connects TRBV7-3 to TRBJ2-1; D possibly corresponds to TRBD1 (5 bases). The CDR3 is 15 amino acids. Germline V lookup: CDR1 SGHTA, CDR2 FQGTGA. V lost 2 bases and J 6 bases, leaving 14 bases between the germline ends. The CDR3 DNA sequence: TGTGCCAGCAGCTTATGGGGCACAGGCGGCAATGAGCAGTTCTTC. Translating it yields CASSLWGTGGNEQFF.

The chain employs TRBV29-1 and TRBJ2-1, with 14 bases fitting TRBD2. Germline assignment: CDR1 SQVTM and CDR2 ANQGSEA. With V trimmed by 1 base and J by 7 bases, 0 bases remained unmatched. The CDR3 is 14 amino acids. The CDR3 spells CSVEGTSGGNEQFF. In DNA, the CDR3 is TGCAGCGTTGAAGGGACTAGCGGGGGGAATGAGCAGTTCTTC.

The CDR3 coding sequence is TGTGCCAGCAGCATATCTCACAGGGAGAATACTGAAGCTTTCTTT. Translation: CASSISHRENTEAFF. The chain couples TRBV7-2 to TRBJ1-1; weak D call: TRBD1 (6 bases). CDR1 SGHTA and CDR2 FQGNSA come from the germline V gene. Trimming pared 5 bases from V and 5 bases from J, leaving 18 bases between. This CDR3 contains 15 residues.